This T cell receptor (beta chain) was found in a study of T cells in Graves' hyperthyroidism and ophthalmopathy. It was RNA transcripts that yielded the amplified TCR beta CDR3 regions. A first-round RT-PCR of the TCR CDR3 used the HTBI primer set. Each CDR3 protein is one row after TCRdb ran MiXCR on the multiplex PCR reads. The sample includes about 590,000 distinct CDR3 sequences, 15% to 18% of them seen just once. This clonotype has ten or more counts. Looked up from germline, CDR1 is SQVTM and CDR2 is ANQGSEA. The V end was cut by 0 bases, the J end by 2 bases, with 7 bases between. The CDR3 spans 13 residues.

V gene TRBV29-1 combines with J gene TRBJ1-2, with a possible D match to TRBD1 (5 bases). The specimen sequenced was blood. This receptor was obtained from a woman in her twenties or thirties with Graves' hyperthyroidism. CDR3 sequence: CSVEEEGNYGYTF. In DNA form, the CDR3 reads TGCAGCGTTGAAGAGGAGGGGAACTATGGCTACACCTTC.